This T cell receptor (beta chain) came from a study of T cells in Graves' hyperthyroidism and ophthalmopathy. This clonotype appeared a few times. Its specificity is unknown. Amplification yielded TCR beta CDR3 regions, with RNA transcripts as the source. HTBI primers were employed in a first-round RT-PCR of the TCR CDR3. A single record per CDR3 protein comes from TCRdb applying MiXCR to the multiplex PCR reads. This table has roughly 500,000 distinct CDR3 sequences, less than 25% appearing once. General study results and limits: A model built on 13 V-J features separated ophthalmopathy from stable hyperthyroidism. Ophthalmopathy, as predicted by the model, came a median roughly 6.5 months after the prediction.

Germline assignment: CDR1 MDHEN and CDR2 SYDVKM. This CDR3 is built from 19 residues. V trimming: 3 bases; J trimming: 6 bases; junction bases outside the gene matches: 14. Exclusion followed for patients with uncontrolled infection, other autoimmune disease, pregnancy or lactation. The V and J genes are TRBV28 and TRBJ2-2, with TRBD2 matching 12 bases. Sample: blood. The clonotype originates from a woman aged 25-40 years with Graves' ophthalmopathy. CDR3 DNA sequence: TGTGCCAGCAGTTTCTCTAGCGGGGGGGCAGTTTCTCGGGCCGGGGAGCTGTTTTTT. Translated: CASSFSSGGAVSRAGELFF.